This T cell receptor beta chain was found in a study of post-analysis software for immune sequencing data. Findings and caveats of the study: Roughly 5 TRBV segments occurring more often in patients than controls included TRBV5-6, TRBV5-1 and TRBV20-1. Diversity measured as normalized Chao1 was significantly lower in multiple sclerosis patients than in controls.

The length of the CDR3 is 15 residues. Deletions cut 2 bases from V and 4 bases from J, with 14 bases between. Germline V gene lookup returns CDR1 SGHVS and CDR2 FQNEAQ. The table lists this clonotype with a few counts. Antigen: not known. The TCR beta cDNA libraries contained unique molecular identifiers. Yield was some 500,000 cDNA molecules from approximately 0.91 to 9.4 million T cells. TCRdb analysed the PCR reads with MiXCR anew, one entry per CDR3 protein. Of 750,000 to 950,000 distinct CDR3 sequences listed, roughly 50% are singletons. The sequence came from a girl aged 5-17 years with multiple sclerosis. The sequenced material came from blood. The genes are TRBV7-8 and TRBJ2-5, with D possibly matching TRBD2 (6 bases). The CDR3 sequence: CASSLFRESGETQYF. DNA for the CDR3: TGTGCCAGCAGCTTATTCCGGGAGTCCGGAGAGACCCAGTACTTC.